Below, 17 T cell receptor beta chains from the same sample are listed, as sequenced in a study of response to subunit inactivated influenza vaccine. TCRdb used MiXCR to reprocess the RT-PCR reads, holding one entry per CDR3 protein. This repertoire shows about 170,000 distinct CDR3 sequences, approximately 11% found once; its top ten account for about a third. The sequenced sample was CD8+ T cells sorted from PBMCs, obtained around 25 months after vaccination. All receptors come from a man in his fifties or sixties who received an inactivated influenza vaccine.

J is TRBJ2-1 and V is TRBV12-3 or TRBV12-4; possible D gene TRBD1, 6 bases. V was pared by 7 bases and J by 3 bases, with 16 bases between. The CDR3 is made up of 15 amino acids. The CDR3 bases are TGTGCCAGCAACAAACAGGGAATGGGCTACAATGAGCAGTTCTTC. It yields the protein CASNKQGMGYNEQFF.

This clonotype was seen ten or more times. The chain links TRBV11-1 to TRBJ2-3; possibly TRBD1 for D (5 bases). Deletions cut 4 bases from V and 0 bases from J, with 20 bases between. The CDR3 length is 18 residues. Germline CDR1 reads SGHAT; CDR2 reads FQDESV (reference sequence). The CDR3 bases are TGTGCCAGCAGCTCTCGCGAATCGACAGTTTTAAGCACAGATACGCAGTATTTT. It codes for CASSSRESTVLSTDTQYF.

The table lists this clonotype with many counts. The chain couples TRBV27 to TRBJ2-3, with 13 bases aligning to TRBD2. Germline values: CDR1 MNHEY, CDR2 SMNVEV (reference sequence). The CDR3 spans 15 residues. J lost 2 bases, V lost 6 bases, and 2 bases had no gene match. DNA for the CDR3: TGTGCCAGCAGCGGACTAGCGGGAGTCACAGATACGCAGTATTTT. This codes for CASSGLAGVTDTQYF.

The V gene is TRBV9, the J gene TRBJ2-3; maybe TRBD2 (6 bases). This CDR3 is built from 15 residues. Deletions cut 3 bases from V and 1 base from J, with 12 bases between. Germline V gives CDR1 SGDLS, CDR2 YYNGEE. The CDR3 DNA is TGTGCCAGCAGCGCCCGGACGGGGGGCACAGATACGCAGTATTTT. Translating gives CASSARTGGTDTQYF.

This clonotype was found many times. The V gene is TRBV11-3, the J gene TRBJ2-1, with D possibly called TRBD1 or TRBD2 (5 bases each). Trimming removed 1 base from V and 6 bases from J, with 13 bases in between. Germline V CDR1 and CDR2: SGHNT, YENEEA. There are 15 residues in the CDR3. The chain's CDR3 is CASSLGGRGANEQFF. CDR3 DNA sequence: TGTGCCAGCAGCTTAGGGGGGAGAGGGGCCAATGAGCAGTTCTTC.

This clonotype was counted a few times. This chain connects TRBV10-2 to TRBJ2-5, with D hard to call. This CDR3 region has 11 residues. The ends were cut back, 2 bases at V and 7 bases at J, with 5 bases in the middle. CDR1 is WSHSY, CDR2 SAAADI, per germline. The DNA for the CDR3 is TGCGCCAGCAGTGAGATAGGGACCCAGTACTTC. Translating gives CASSEIGTQYF.

This clonotype was counted between two and nine times. The chain couples TRBV6-1 to TRBJ1-2; D remains unclear. The CDR3 has 14 amino acids. V lost 5 bases and J lost 6, with 16 bases in between. Looked up from germline, CDR1 is MNHNS and CDR2 is SASEGT. Written as DNA, the CDR3 is TGTGCCAGCAGTCTCCGGACGGAGAGGAATGGCTACACCTTC. Translated: CASSLRTERNGYTF.

The chain is built from TRBV6-1 and TRBJ1-5; D uncertain. Trimming stripped 6 bases from V and 0 bases from J, with 6 bases between. CDR3 length equals 13 residues. Germline V gives CDR1 MNHNS, CDR2 SASEGT. The CDR3 sequence is CASSKNSNQPQHF. In DNA form, the CDR3 reads TGTGCCAGCAGCAAAAATAGCAATCAGCCCCAGCATTTT.

This clonotype was recorded at least ten times. The chain carries TRBV7-8 and TRBJ2-7; 7 nucleotides align to TRBD1. V was pared by 5 bases and J by 5 bases, with 18 bases of the junction left unmatched. The CDR3 totals 17 residues. The germline gives CDR1 SGHVS, CDR2 FQNEAQ. CDR3: CASSLLNRDSRVNEQYF. In DNA, the CDR3 is TGTGCCAGCAGCCTACTAAACCGGGACAGCAGGGTAAACGAGCAGTACTTC.

This clonotype was seen at least ten times. The V call is TRBV7-2, the J call TRBJ2-7, with unresolved D. This CDR3 contains 16 residues. Germline V gives CDR1 SGHTA, CDR2 FQGNSA. The V end was cut by 1 base, the J end by 0 bases, with 13 bases between. Here the CDR3 reads CASSLVSGVGSYEQYF. In nucleotides, the CDR3 is TGTGCCAGCAGCTTAGTCTCAGGTGTTGGCTCCTACGAGCAGTACTTC.

This clonotype was found a few times. The rearrangement uses TRBV20-1 and TRBJ1-1, with D possibly TRBD1 on 6 matching bases. Germline V gene sequence: CDR1 DFQATT, CDR2 SNEGSKA (reference sequence). V was shortened by 2 bases and J by 3 bases, with 13 bases between the two germline ends. The CDR3 has 14 residues. CDR3 sequence: CSARPRGLYTEAFF. The CDR3 nucleotides are TGCAGTGCTAGACCTCGGGGGCTTTACACTGAAGCTTTCTTT.

In this sample, this clonotype turned up once. The V call is TRBV28, the J call TRBJ2-3; 10 nucleotides agree with TRBD2. This CDR3 has 16 amino acids. Trimming cost V 3 bases and J 5 bases; bases outside gene matches: 8. CDR1 and CDR2 (germline): MDHEN, SYDVKM. The CDR3 DNA follows: TGTGCCAGCAGTTTTGCCCTAGCGGGAGAAGTAGATACGCAGTATTTT. This encodes CASSFALAGEVDTQYF. The variable domain in full, with the rest retrieved from reference TRBV28 and TRBJ2-3, is DVKVTQSSRYLVKRTGEKVFLECVQDMDHENMFWYRQDPGLGLRLIYFSYDVKMKEKGDIPEGYSVSREKKERFSLILESASTNQTSMYLCASSFALAGEVDTQYFGPGTRLTVL.

This clonotype has more than one count but fewer than ten. The rearrangement links TRBV6-2 or TRBV6-3 to TRBJ1-5, with D unresolved. Trimming removed 5 bases at V and 9 bases at J, with 17 bases between. This CDR3 region has 14 residues. Germline V gives CDR1 MNHEY, CDR2 SVGEGT. The chain's CDR3 is CASSMTDRSWPQHF. The DNA for the CDR3 is TGTGCCAGCAGTATGACCGACCGTTCCTGGCCCCAGCATTTT.

In this sample, this clonotype turned up many times. V is TRBV12-3 or TRBV12-4 and J is TRBJ2-1, with TRBD1 matching over 7 bases. V was pared by 5 bases and J by 8 bases, with 12 bases of the junction left unmatched. This CDR3 comprises 15 residues. The CDR3 region is CASSTRQGLVDEQFF. The CDR3, as DNA: TGTGCCAGCAGTACTCGACAGGGCCTCGTAGATGAGCAGTTCTTC.

CDR3 in DNA: TGCGCCAGCAGCTCGAGCGAGTTCCAATACAATGAGCAGTTCTTC. Translation: CASSSSEFQYNEQFF. V usage is TRBV4-3 and J usage is TRBJ2-1; D not resolved. The germline CDR1 and CDR2 sequences are LGHNA and YSLEER. The V end lost 5 bases, the J end lost 4 bases, and 15 bases lay between the germline ends. The CDR3 covers 15 residues.

Ten or more counts support this clonotype. J is TRBJ2-7 and V is TRBV20-1; 8 bases map to TRBD2. The junction had 7 bases not matched to a gene; V was cut back by 6 bases and J by 3 bases. CDR3 length: 13 residues. Looked up from germline, CDR1 is DFQATT and CDR2 is SNEGSKA (reference sequence). CDR3 amino acids: CSANSGGGYEQYF. The CDR3 DNA sequence: TGCAGTGCCAACAGCGGGGGAGGCTACGAGCAGTACTTC.

This clonotype came up many times. The chain uses TRBV6-5 and TRBJ2-7; D gene uncertain. Trimming stripped 0 bases from V and 4 bases from J, with 10 bases between. The CDR3 extends over 14 amino acids. The germline gives CDR1 MNHEY, CDR2 SVGAGI. This CDR3 reads CASSYSGRVYEQYF. In nucleotides, the CDR3 is TGTGCCAGCAGTTACTCTGGCAGAGTGTACGAGCAGTACTTC.